This TCR beta chain was sequenced in a study of early T cells in non-severe SARS-CoV-2 infection. Overall study context: Bulk RNA taken from unsorted whole blood was sequenced, leaving chains unpaired. Study conclusions and caveats: VDJdb matching favored anti-spike CD8 responses, missing private and CD4 specificities.

This clonotype was detected a few times. The antigen is undetermined. The protocol attached unique molecular identifiers to individual cDNA molecules. Using its own MiXCR run on the 5' RACE reads, TCRdb lists one record per CDR3 protein. In the table there are more than 60,000 distinct CDR3 sequences, about 9% of which are singletons. The V gene lost 4 bases and the J gene lost 7 bases, with 14 bases spanning the gap. The V gene's germline CDR1 is SGHRS and CDR2 YFSETQ. This CDR3 spans 14 amino acids. The sequence was collected from an adult who was a healthcare worker with PCR-confirmed SARS-CoV-2 infection or an uninfected control (not recorded which). This chain uses TRBV5-1 with TRBJ1-4; no clear D gene. Sequenced sample: whole blood. This CDR3 reads CASSPQGLGEKLFF. CDR3 coding DNA: TGCGCCAGCAGCCCCCAAGGGCTAGGTGAAAAACTGTTTTTT.